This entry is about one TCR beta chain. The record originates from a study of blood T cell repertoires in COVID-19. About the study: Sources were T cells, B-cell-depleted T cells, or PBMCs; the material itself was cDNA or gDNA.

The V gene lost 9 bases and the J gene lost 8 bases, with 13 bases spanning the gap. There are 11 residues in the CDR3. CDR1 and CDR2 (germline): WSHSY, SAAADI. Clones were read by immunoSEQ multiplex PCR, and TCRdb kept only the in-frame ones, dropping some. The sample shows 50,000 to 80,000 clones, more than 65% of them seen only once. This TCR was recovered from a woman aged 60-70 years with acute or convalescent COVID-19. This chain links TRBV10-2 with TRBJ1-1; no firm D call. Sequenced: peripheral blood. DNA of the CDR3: TGCGCCAGTCGGGGTCCCTCCGAAGCTTTCTTT. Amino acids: CASRGPSEAFF.